The clone carrying this TCR beta chain was observed a few times. These data belong to a study of blood T cell repertoires in COVID-19. Germline V lookup: CDR1 ENHRY, CDR2 SYGVKD. The CDR3 spans 13 residues. The junction had 8 bases not matched to a gene; V was cut back by 10 bases and J by 5 bases. The method was immunoSEQ multiplex PCR; TCRdb's version includes in-frame clones alone and lacks a portion of them. The sample shows approximately 160,000 clones, around four fifths of them seen only once. This clonotype originated in a woman aged 45-60 years who had recovered from COVID-19. This sequence joins TRBV10-3 and TRBJ1-2; 9 bases line up with TRBD1. Source material: PBMCs or T cells enriched from blood (not recorded which). The CDR3 nucleotides read TGTGCCACCAAACAGGGGGCGGTGTATGGCTACACCTTC. Amino acid sequence: CATKQGAVYGYTF.